This note documents a single T cell receptor beta chain sequence. This clonotype was recorded many times. The antigen this receptor binds is unknown. No quality values exist for individual bases; no much larger clone is one base distant. Amplification of TCR beta CDR3 regions was carried out from RNA transcripts. A first-round RT-PCR of the TCR CDR3 used the HTBI primer set with the Qiagen OneStep RT-PCR kit. A second multiplex PCR round built the libraries, followed by size selection and purification. Sequencing of the libraries was done on an Illumina HiSeq2000 using paired-end 100 bp reads. For the original study's pipeline: SOAPnuke was used to process the raw data, with reads discarded if the reads contained adapters or uncalled bases, had a mean Phred below 15, or lacked an exact constant-primer or identifier match. High-quality paired reads were merged using COPE v1.2.5, and each unique nucleotide sequence was defined as a clonotype. Clonotypes were aligned to IMGT TRBV, TRBD and TRBJ reference segments using MiTCR v1.1. Only V-J combinations with frequency above 0.0001, covering approximately 99% of repertoires, were analysed. A TCS score was defined as the ratio between F50 (clonal expansion) and ExV (chaos), using BLOSUM62-based TCRdist between CDR3 peptides within each V-J. Welch's t-statistics and random forest reduced several hundred V-J features to roughly 13, which were used in a naive Bayes classifier (R e1071). TCRdb's own reprocessing of the public reads used fastp at Q25 and MiXCR and kept productive beta chains. Identical CDR3 protein sequences are pooled into one entry, listed with their most common genes and DNA. These V and J calls are TCRdb output, not the study's own analysis. The sample yields about 200,000 distinct CDR3 sequences; approximately 16% were counted once. Roughly two fifths of the sample lies in the top ten.

V is clipped by 3 bases and J by 6 bases, and the sequence between their germline boundaries is 11 bases long. CDR1 and CDR2 were assigned from the germline V gene as SGHTA and FQGNSA. The CDR3 contains 13 residues, cysteine and phenylalanine counted. Only CDR3 DNA remains: 39 bases, in frame from the first base. Stable Graves' hyperthyroidism was defined as the absence of progression to ophthalmopathy over 18 months of follow-up. Hyperthyroidism patients were newly diagnosed, with disease duration under 2 months, and aged 18 to 65 years. Patients with uncontrolled infections, other autoimmune diseases, pregnancy or lactation were excluded. Diagnoses were based on clinical symptoms, serum thyroxine and TRAb, thyroid ultrasound and orbital computed tomography. PBMCs were isolated from 8 to 10 ml of fresh peripheral blood by Ficoll-Paque density gradient centrifugation. Total RNA was extracted with Trizol reagent, and quality was checked on an Agilent 2100 Bioanalyzer.

This sample stems from a study of T cells in Graves' hyperthyroidism and ophthalmopathy (dated 2019 in TCRdb). Study-level background: Peripheral blood samples were taken at the time of initial diagnosis, prior to any treatment. To identify distinguishing TCR V-J signatures, a discovery cohort of 90 to 100 patients was used, comprising 40 to 45 with Graves' ophthalmopathy and some 60 with stable Graves' hyperthyroidism. Prospective prediction of ophthalmopathy was tested in an independent validation cohort consisting of about 20 hyperthyroidism patients and 15 or so patients who later progressed to ophthalmopathy. For training and testing, the roughly 97 patients in the discovery cohort were randomly divided in a 7:3 ratio. In roughly six Graves' hyperthyroidism patients, the study also compared T-cell repertoires from thyroid tissue with T-cell repertoires from blood. Following sampling, methimazole starting at 30 mg daily was given to hyperthyroidism patients, and high-dose intravenous methylprednisolone was given to ophthalmopathy patients. The paper describes TCR Vbeta CDR3 sequencing of 135 peripheral blood samples, made up of fewer than 50 ophthalmopathy patients, 70 to 75 hyperthyroidism patients and approximately 17 progressor patients.

Results and caveats for the whole study, not just this receptor: Most expanded thyroid clonotypes (frequency above 0.001) were also detected in blood, suggesting blood repertoires may reflect thyroid immune responses. In cross-validation, a model built on a 13 V-J signature told ophthalmopathy apart from stable hyperthyroidism with 87.88% sensitivity and about 81% specificity, and in testing the same model reached 80%/75%. No statistical method was used to set the sample size in advance, and investigators knew the group allocation. In validation, the model predicted progression to ophthalmopathy with approximately 70% sensitivity and around 72% specificity, a median of about 6.7 months before onset.

Specimen: blood. The chain couples TRBV7-2 to TRBJ2-5, with no confident D gene call. The clonotype originates from a man aged 40-50 years with Graves' hyperthyroidism. The encoded CDR3 is CASSFGRPKTQYF. The DNA sequence follows: TGTGCCAGCAGCTTTGGCCGACCGAAGACCCAGTACTTC.